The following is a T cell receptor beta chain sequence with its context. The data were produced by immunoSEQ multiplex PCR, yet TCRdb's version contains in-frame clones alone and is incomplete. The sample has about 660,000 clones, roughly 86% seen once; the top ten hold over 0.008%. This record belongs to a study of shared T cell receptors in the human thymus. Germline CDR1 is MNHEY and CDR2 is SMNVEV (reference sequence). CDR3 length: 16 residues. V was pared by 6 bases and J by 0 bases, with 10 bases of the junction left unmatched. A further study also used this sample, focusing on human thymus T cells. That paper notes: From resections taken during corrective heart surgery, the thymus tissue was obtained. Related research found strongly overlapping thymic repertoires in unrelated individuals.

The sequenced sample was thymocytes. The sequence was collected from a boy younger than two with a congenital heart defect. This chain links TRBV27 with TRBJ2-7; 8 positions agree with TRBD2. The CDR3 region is CASSGGVLASSYEQYF. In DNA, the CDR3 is TGTGCCAGCAGCGGGGGGGTTCTAGCGAGCTCCTACGAGCAGTACTTC.